This entry features one T cell receptor beta chain sequence. The read ends 3 residues early relative to the CDR3; the germline J gene fills the gap. Sequencing used immunoSEQ multiplex PCR; TCRdb keeps in-frame clones, though not all of them. Its clone listing holds under 40,000 clones. Unstimulated regulatory T cells (CD4+CD25+CD127-), CD4+CD25- non-regulatory cells, CD4 and CD8 cells were FACS-sorted from thawed PBMCs. These data originate in a study of Tregs in tolerant kidney transplant recipients. Germline CDR1 is SGHTA and CDR2 is FQGNSA. V was cut by 8 bases and J by 1 base, with 7 bases left in between. The length of the CDR3 is 12 residues.

The source was CD8+ T cells from blood, collected before the transplant. The chain couples TRBV7-2 to TRBJ2-3; D not certain. The TCR was taken from a human donor who received a combined kidney and bone marrow transplant. CDR3 DNA, as far as it was read: TGTGCCAGCGCAGGCCGCACAGATACG. It codes for CASAGRTDT. The entire CDR3 is CASAGRTDTQYF.